The rows below give T cell receptor beta chains drawn from one sample of a study of T cells after yellow fever vaccination. From the 5' RACE reads, TCRdb called clonotypes with MiXCR, one entry per CDR3 protein. Of some 320,000 distinct CDR3 sequences listed, 8.5% to 10% are singletons. Sequencing was performed on CD4+ T cells sorted from PBMCs, taken 5 days after the yellow fever booster vaccination. These receptor sequences come from a man between 18 and 35 years old who received the YFV17D yellow fever vaccine. Each CDR3 is given without its conserved first and last residue. Fields, in order: V gene, J gene, CDR3 protein.

V gene: TRBV5-1
J gene: TRBJ2-3
CDR3 protein: ASSFSPGTSVLDTQY

V gene: TRBV18
J gene: TRBJ2-3
CDR3 protein: ASSPRTGVGTDTQY

V gene: TRBV4-1
J gene: TRBJ1-2
CDR3 protein: ASSRDGRYGYT

V gene: TRBV15
J gene: TRBJ2-3
CDR3 protein: ATSRRTGLGTDTQY

V gene: TRBV5-1
J gene: TRBJ2-7
CDR3 protein: ASSVDVRDPYEQY

V gene: TRBV7-3
J gene: TRBJ2-1
CDR3 protein: ASSYRTGSSYNEQF

V gene: TRBV10-3
J gene: TRBJ1-4
CDR3 protein: AISEAVTNEKLF

V gene: TRBV20-1
J gene: TRBJ1-1
CDR3 protein: SAPTGAGTEAF

V gene: TRBV6-5
J gene: TRBJ1-2
CDR3 protein: ASSYSRGRFGYGYT

V gene: TRBV15
J gene: TRBJ2-1
CDR3 protein: ATSSPTSGGAWDEQF

V gene: TRBV7-6
J gene: TRBJ2-3
CDR3 protein: ASSSELRDRDHTQY

V gene: TRBV5-5
J gene: TRBJ2-3
CDR3 protein: ASSTQSTDTQY

V gene: TRBV11-2
J gene: TRBJ2-1
CDR3 protein: ASRRGGAGEQF

V gene: TRBV5-1
J gene: TRBJ2-7
CDR3 protein: ASSPGLAGIYEQY

V gene: TRBV7-2
J gene: TRBJ2-3
CDR3 protein: ASSLGSIPDTQY

V gene: TRBV12-3/TRBV12-4
J gene: TRBJ1-1
CDR3 protein: ASTGGGGTNTEAF

V gene: TRBV20-1
J gene: TRBJ2-1
CDR3 protein: SARDTSGSQF

V gene: TRBV6-1
J gene: TRBJ2-2
CDR3 protein: ASRTGQGASGELF

V gene: TRBV4-3
J gene: TRBJ2-2
CDR3 protein: ASSQEGLIGELF

V gene: TRBV7-9
J gene: TRBJ2-3
CDR3 protein: ASSPIQDTQY

V gene: TRBV5-4
J gene: TRBJ2-3
CDR3 protein: ASSLGAGYTQY

V gene: TRBV20-1
J gene: TRBJ1-1
CDR3 protein: SARAAGGHTEAF

V gene: TRBV27
J gene: TRBJ1-6
CDR3 protein: ASSFGPVSPLH

V gene: TRBV7-9
J gene: TRBJ2-5
CDR3 protein: ASSIWTGQETQY